The rows below give T cell receptor beta chains drawn from one sample of a study of cytomegalovirus exposure and HLA in healthy donors. The table came from immunoSEQ multiplex PCR; TCRdb's copy has only in-frame clones and leaves some out. In total, the table holds around 150,000 clones. The sample was PBMCs. The receptors derive from an older woman in good health and CMV-seronegative. Each CDR3 is given with its conserved first and last residue. Fields, in order: D gene, J gene, V gene, CDR3 DNA, CDR3 protein. D genes are given only for firm matches.

>TRBD2|TRBJ2-2|TRBV7-3
TGTGCCAGCCGACCGCCGGGACTAACGAACACCGGGGAGCTGTTTTTT
CASRPPGLTNTGELFF
>-|TRBJ2-2|TRBV4-1
TGCGCCAGCAGCCACGCACTCCAACGTATCCGGAACACCGGGGAGCTGTTTTTT
CASSHALQRIRNTGELFF
>-|TRBJ2-1|TRBV6-5
TGTGCCAGCAGTTACGTCCAGGGCACCTACAATGAGCAGTTCTTC
CASSYVQGTYNEQFF
>TRBD1|TRBJ1-2|TRBV7-9
TGTGCCAGCAGCTTTTACTCGGGACAGGGATTATCTCGGGGCTACACCTTC
CASSFYSGQGLSRGYTF
>-|TRBJ1-1|TRBV6-5
TGTGCCAGCACCCCCGGGGTGTACACTGAAGCTTTCTTT
CASTPGVYTEAFF
>-|TRBJ1-2|TRBV6-1
TGTGCCAGCTCACAGGCACACTATGGCTACACCTTC
CASSQAHYGYTF
>TRBD1|TRBJ1-5|TRBV15
TGTGCCACCAGCGGCGGGGACAGGGGTTGGCAGCCCCAGCATTTT
CATSGGDRGWQPQHF
>-|TRBJ1-6|TRBV19
TGTGCCAGTAGTACCGATCTGAGGAATGGTTCACCCCTCCACTTT
CASSTDLRNGSPLHF
>-|TRBJ1-2|TRBV11-1
TGTGCCAGCAGCACTCTAAGTCGGTCCGGCTACACCTTC
CASSTLSRSGYTF
>TRBD1|TRBJ2-7|TRBV5-1
TGCGCCAGCAGCTTGGCATACGTACTTCGGGACAGAGGGAATGAGCAGTACTTC
CASSLAYVLRDRGNEQYF
>-|TRBJ2-1|TRBV2
TGTGCCAGCAGTTGGGACTCGTTCTCGGGGGCCTACAATGAGCAGTTCTTC
CASSWDSFSGAYNEQFF
>TRBD1|TRBJ1-2|TRBV7-2
TGTGCCAGCAGCTTGTCATGGGGACAGGGGGCGAACTATGGCTACACCTTC
CASSLSWGQGANYGYTF
>-|TRBJ2-5|TRBV10-3
TGTGCCATCAGTGGGACAGATCAAGAGACCCAGTACTTC
CAISGTDQETQYF
>TRBD2|TRBJ2-7|TRBV6-6
TGTGCCAGCAGTCCCGGGGGGGGATCCTACGAGCAGTACTTC
CASSPGGGSYEQYF
>TRBD2|TRBJ2-4|TRBV5-1
TGCGCCAGCAGCGTTGGCCGGGGGGAGAAAAACATTCAGTACTTC
CASSVGRGEKNIQYF
>-|TRBJ2-7|TRBV4-1
TGCGCCAGCAGCCAAGTGAAGGGGCGCTACGAGCAGTACTTC
CASSQVKGRYEQYF
>-|TRBJ1-5|TRBV6-1
TGTGCCAGCAGTGCAAGACGAGAAGGACGGGGAAATCAGCCCCAGCATTTT
CASSARREGRGNQPQHF
>TRBD1|TRBJ1-1|TRBV5-1
TGCGCCAGCAGCCTACAGGGGCAGAACACTGAAGCTTTCTTT
CASSLQGQNTEAFF